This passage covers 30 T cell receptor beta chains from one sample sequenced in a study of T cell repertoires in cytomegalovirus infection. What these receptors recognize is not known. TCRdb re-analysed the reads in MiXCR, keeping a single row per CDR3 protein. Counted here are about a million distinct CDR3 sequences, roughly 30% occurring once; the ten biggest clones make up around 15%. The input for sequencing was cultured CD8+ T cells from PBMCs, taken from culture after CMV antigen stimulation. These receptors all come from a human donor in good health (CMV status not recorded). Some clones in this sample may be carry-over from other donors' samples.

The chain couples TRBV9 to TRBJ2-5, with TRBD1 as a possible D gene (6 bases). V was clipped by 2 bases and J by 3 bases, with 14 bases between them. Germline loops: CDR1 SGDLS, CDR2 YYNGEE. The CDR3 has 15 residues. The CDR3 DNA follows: TGTGCCAGCAGCGTGGCCGGGACAAGGAAAGAGACCCAGTACTTC. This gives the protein CASSVAGTRKETQYF.

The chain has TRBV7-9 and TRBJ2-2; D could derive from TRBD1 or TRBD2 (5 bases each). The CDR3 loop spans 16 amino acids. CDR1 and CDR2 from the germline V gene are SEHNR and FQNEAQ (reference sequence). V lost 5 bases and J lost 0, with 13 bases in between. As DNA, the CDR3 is TGTGCCAGCAGCGCGGCAGGGAGCCCGAACACCGGGGAGCTGTTTTTT. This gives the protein CASSAAGSPNTGELFF.

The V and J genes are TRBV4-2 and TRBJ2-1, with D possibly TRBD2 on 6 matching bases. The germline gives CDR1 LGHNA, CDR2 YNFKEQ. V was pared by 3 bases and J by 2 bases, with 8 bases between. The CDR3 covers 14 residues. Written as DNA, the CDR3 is TGTGCCAGCAGCCAGGGAGGAACCTACAATGAGCAGTTCTTC. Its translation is CASSQGGTYNEQFF.

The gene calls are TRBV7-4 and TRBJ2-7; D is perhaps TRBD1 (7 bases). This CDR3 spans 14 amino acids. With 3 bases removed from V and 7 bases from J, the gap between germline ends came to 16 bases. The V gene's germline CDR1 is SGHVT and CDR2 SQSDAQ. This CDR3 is CASSLGQRREEQYF. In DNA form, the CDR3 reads TGTGCCAGCAGCTTGGGACAGCGGAGGGAAGAGCAGTACTTC.

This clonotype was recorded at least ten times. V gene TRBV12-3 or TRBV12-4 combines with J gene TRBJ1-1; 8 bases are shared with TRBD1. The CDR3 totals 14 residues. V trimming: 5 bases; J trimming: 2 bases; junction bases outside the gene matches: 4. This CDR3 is CASSGQGGNTEAFF. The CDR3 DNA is TGTGCCAGCAGTGGACAGGGCGGAAACACTGAAGCTTTCTTT.

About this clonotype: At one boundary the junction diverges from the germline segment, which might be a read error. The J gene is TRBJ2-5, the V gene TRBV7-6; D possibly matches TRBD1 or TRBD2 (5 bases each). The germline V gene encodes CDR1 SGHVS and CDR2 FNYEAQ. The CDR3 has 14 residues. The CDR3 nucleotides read TGTGCCAGCAGCTTAGAGTGGGACCAGGAGACCCAGTACTTC. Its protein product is CASSLEWDQETQYF.

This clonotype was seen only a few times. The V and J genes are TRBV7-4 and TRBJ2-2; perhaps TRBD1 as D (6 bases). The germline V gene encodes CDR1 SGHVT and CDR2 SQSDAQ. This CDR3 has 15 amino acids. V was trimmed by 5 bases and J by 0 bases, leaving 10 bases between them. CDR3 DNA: TGTGCCAGCAGCCCGGGACATTCGAACACCGGGGAGCTGTTTTTT. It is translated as CASSPGHSNTGELFF.

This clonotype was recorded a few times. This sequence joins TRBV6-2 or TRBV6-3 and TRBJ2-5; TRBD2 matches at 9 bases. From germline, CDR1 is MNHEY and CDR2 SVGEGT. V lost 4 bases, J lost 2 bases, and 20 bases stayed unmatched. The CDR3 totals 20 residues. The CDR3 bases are TGTGCCAGCAGTTCCCCATCTCCCCCGGAGCGGGGGGCCGTTCAAGAGACCCAGTACTTC. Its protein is CASSSPSPPERGAVQETQYF.

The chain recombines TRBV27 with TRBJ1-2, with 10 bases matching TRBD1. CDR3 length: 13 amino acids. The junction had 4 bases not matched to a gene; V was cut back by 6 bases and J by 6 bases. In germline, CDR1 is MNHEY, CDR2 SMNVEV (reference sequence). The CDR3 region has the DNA TGTGCCAGCAGGGACAGGGGGTTAGATGGCTACACCTTC. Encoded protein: CASRDRGLDGYTF.

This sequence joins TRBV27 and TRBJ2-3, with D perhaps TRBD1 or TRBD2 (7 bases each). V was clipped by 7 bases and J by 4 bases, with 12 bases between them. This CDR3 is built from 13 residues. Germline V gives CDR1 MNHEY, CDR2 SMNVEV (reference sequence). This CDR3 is CASTQGGADTQYF. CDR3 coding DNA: TGTGCCAGCACCCAGGGGGGGGCAGATACGCAGTATTTT.

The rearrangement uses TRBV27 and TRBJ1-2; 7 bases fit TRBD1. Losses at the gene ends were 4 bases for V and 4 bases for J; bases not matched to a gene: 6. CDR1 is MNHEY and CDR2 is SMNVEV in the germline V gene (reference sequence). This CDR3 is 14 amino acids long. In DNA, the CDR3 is TGTGCCAGCAGTTCGCCGAGACAGGGCTATGGCTACACCTTC. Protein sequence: CASSSPRQGYGYTF.

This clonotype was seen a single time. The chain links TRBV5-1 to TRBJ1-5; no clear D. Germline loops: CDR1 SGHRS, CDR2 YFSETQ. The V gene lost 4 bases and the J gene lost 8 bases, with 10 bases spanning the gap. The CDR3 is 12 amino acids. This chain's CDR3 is CASSLTGKPQHF. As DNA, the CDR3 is TGCGCCAGCAGCCTCACTGGGAAGCCCCAGCATTTT.

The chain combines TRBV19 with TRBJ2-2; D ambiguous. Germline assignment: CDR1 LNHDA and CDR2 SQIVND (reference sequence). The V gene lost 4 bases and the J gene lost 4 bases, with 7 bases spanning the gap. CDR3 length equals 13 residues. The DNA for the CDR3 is TGTGCCAGTAGTACCACATTCACCGGGGAGCTGTTTTTT. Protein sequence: CASSTTFTGELFF.

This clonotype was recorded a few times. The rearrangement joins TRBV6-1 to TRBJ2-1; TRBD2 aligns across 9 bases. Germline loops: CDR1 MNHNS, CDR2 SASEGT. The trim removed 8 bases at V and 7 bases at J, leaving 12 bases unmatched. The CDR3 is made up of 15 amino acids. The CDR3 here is CASRNPGLAPNEQFF. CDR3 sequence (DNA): TGTGCCAGCCGAAATCCGGGACTAGCTCCGAATGAGCAGTTCTTC.

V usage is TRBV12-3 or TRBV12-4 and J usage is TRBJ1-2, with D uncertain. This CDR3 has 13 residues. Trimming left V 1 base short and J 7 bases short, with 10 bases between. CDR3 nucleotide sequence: TGTGCCAGCAGTTTAGAGTATCAGAGTGGCTACACCTTC. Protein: CASSLEYQSGYTF.

The DNA for the CDR3 is TGTGCCAGCAGTCCTGGCGGCTGGGCAGCTTTCTTT. It encodes CASSPGGWAAFF. The chain carries TRBV27 and TRBJ1-1; D remains ambiguous. Germline CDR1 MNHEY, CDR2 SMNVEV (reference sequence). The CDR3 loop spans 12 amino acids. V was clipped by 5 bases and J by 10 bases, with 14 bases between them.

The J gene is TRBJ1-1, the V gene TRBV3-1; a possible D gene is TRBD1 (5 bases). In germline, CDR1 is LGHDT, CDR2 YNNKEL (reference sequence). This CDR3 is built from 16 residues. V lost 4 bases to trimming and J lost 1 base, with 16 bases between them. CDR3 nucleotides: TGTGCCAGCAGCCCCGCTCCTACGACAGAGAACACTGAAGCTTTCTTT. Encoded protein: CASSPAPTTENTEAFF.

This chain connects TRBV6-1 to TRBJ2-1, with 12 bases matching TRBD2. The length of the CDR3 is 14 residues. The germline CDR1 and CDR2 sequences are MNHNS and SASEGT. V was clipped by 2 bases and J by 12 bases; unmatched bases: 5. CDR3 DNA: TGTGCCAGCAGTGAAAAGACTAGCGGGGGAGGGCAGTTCTTC. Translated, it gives CASSEKTSGGGQFF.

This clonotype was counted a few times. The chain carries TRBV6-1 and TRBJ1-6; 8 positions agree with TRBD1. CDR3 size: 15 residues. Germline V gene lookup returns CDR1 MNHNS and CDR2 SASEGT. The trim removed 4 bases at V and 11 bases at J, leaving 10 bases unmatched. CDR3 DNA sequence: TGTGCCAGCAGTGGTGGACAGGGACATAAGACACCCCTCCACTTT. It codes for CASSGGQGHKTPLHF.

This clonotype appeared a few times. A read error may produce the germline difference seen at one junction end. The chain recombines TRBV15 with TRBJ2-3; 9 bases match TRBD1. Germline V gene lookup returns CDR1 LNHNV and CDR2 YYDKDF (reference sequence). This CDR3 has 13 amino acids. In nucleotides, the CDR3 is TGTGCCACCCTGGGACAGGGCACGGATACGCAGTATTTT. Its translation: CATLGQGTDTQYF. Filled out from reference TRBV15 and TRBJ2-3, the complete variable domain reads DAMVIQNPRYQVTQFGKPVTLSCSQTLNHNVMYWYQQKSSQAPKLLFHYYDKDFNNEADTPDNFQSRRPNTSFCFLDIRSPGLGDTAMYLCATLGQGTDTQYFGPGTRLTVL.

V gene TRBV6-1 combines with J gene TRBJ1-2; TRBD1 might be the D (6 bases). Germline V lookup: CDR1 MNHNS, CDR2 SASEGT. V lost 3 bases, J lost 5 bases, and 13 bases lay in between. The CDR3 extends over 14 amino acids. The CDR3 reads CASSEGAGYYGYTF. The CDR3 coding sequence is TGTGCCAGCAGTGAGGGGGCAGGGTATTATGGCTACACCTTC.

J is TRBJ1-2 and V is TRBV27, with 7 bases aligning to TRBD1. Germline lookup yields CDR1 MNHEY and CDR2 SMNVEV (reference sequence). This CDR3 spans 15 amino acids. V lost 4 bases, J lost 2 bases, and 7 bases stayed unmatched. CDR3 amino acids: CASSWEGAPNYGYTF. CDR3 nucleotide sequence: TGTGCCAGCAGTTGGGAGGGGGCGCCCAACTATGGCTACACCTTC.

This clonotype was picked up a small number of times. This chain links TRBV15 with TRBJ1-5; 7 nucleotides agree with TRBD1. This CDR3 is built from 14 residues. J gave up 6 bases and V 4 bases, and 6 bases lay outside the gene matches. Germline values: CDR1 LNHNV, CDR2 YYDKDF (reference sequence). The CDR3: CATSMTGKGQPQHF. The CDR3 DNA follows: TGTGCCACCAGCATGACAGGGAAGGGTCAGCCCCAGCATTTT. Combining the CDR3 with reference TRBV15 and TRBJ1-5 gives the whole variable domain DAMVIQNPRYQVTQFGKPVTLSCSQTLNHNVMYWYQQKSSQAPKLLFHYYDKDFNNEADTPDNFQSRRPNTSFCFLDIRSPGLGDTAMYLCATSMTGKGQPQHFGDGTRLSIL.

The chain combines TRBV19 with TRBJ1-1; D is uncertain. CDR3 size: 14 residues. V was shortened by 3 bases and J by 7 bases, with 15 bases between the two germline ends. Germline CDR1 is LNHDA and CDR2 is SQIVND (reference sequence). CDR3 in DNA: TGTGCCAGTAGTATTAGCGGGTCATGGAATGAAGCTTTCTTT. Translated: CASSISGSWNEAFF. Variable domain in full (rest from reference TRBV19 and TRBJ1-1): DGGITQSPKYLFRKEGQNVTLSCEQNLNHDAMYWYRQDPGQGLRLIYYSQIVNDFQKGDIAEGYSVSREKKESFPLTVTSAQKNPTAFYLCASSISGSWNEAFFGQGTRLTVV.

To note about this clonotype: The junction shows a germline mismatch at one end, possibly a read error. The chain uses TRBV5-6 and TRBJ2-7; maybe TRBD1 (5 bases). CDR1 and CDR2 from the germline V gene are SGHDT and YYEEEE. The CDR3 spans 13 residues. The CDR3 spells CTSSSRDSYEQYF. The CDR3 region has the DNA TGTACCAGCAGCTCCAGGGATTCCTACGAGCAGTACTTC.

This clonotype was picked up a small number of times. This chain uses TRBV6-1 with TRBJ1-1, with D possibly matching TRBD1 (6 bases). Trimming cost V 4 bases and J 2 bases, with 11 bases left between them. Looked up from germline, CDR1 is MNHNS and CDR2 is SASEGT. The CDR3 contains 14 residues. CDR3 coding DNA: TGTGCCAGCAGTGGACAGGAGTTCAACACTGAAGCTTTCTTT. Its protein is CASSGQEFNTEAFF.

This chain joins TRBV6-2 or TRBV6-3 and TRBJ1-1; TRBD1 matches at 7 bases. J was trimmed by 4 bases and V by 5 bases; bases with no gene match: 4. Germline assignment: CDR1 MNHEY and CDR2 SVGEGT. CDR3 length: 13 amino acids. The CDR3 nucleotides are TGTGCCAGCAGTAGACAGGGAAGCACTGAAGCTTTCTTT. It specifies CASSRQGSTEAFF.

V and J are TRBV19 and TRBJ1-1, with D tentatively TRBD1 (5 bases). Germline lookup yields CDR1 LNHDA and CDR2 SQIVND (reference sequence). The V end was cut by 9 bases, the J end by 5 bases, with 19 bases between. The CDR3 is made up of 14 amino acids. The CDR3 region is CASHFRGRGTEAFF. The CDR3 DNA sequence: TGTGCCAGCCACTTTAGGGGCCGAGGGACTGAAGCTTTCTTT.

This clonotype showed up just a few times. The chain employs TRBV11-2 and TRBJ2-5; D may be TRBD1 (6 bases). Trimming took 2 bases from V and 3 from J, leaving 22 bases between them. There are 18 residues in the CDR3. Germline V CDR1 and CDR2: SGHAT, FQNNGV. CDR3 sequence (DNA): TGTGCCAGCAGCTTAACAGGGAGCCGGAACCTGAAAGAAGAGACCCAGTACTTC. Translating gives CASSLTGSRNLKEETQYF.

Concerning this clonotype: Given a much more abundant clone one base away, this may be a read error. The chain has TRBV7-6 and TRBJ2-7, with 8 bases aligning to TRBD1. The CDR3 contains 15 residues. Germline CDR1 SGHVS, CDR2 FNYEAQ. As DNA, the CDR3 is TGTACCAGCAGCTTAGGGACAGGAGGCAGCCACGAGCAGTACTTC. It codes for CTSSLGTGGSHEQYF.